This TCR beta chain was captured by sequencing in a study of identifying expanded T cells in peripheral blood. Remarks on this clone: Its specificity is unknown.

Whole-study findings and limits: About 1.2 clones differed between technical replicates, versus about 17 and 20 over time. Variance in clone template counts between approximately two-week samples significantly increased with total template count across all healthy donors.

Profiling relied on immunoSEQ multiplex PCR, and the TCRdb table lists in-frame clones only, not all of them. The data show roughly 90,000 clones, approximately 81% seen once. During the collection period, no donor immune events like infections were recorded. The CDR3 runs to 15 residues. Germline loops: CDR1 GTSNPN, CDR2 SVGIG (reference sequence). The germline V and J ends were trimmed by 2 bases and 14 bases, with 22 bases remaining between them. The clonotype originates from a person aged 18 to 75 in good health. Specimen: blood. J is TRBJ1-6 and V is TRBV30; D might be TRBD1 (5 bases). The CDR3 region is CAWSSKSKARGALHF. Written as DNA, the CDR3 is TGTGCCTGGAGTTCGAAGTCAAAAGCGCGGGGGGCCCTCCACTTT.